The entry below describes one T cell receptor beta chain. The data were taken from a study of blood T cell repertoires in COVID-19. In Seattle, patients joined the study during active infection and were tracked longitudinally. This table comes from immunoSEQ multiplex PCR, and its TCRdb copy is limited to in-frame clones, with some not included. The sample holds 200,000 to 250,000 clones, roughly 80% seen once. The germline CDR1 and CDR2 sequences are MNHEY and SMNVEV (reference sequence). The CDR3 runs 14 residues. Unmatched junction bases numbered 7, after V lost 4 bases and J lost 9 bases. The V call is TRBV27, the J call TRBJ1-5, with TRBD1 identical over 9 bases. The sample taken for sequencing was peripheral blood. This sequence originates from an elderly woman with COVID-19, enrolled during active disease. The CDR3 coding sequence is TGTGCCAGCAGTTCCCCGACAGGGGGGGCGCCCCAGCATTTT. This codes for CASSSPTGGAPQHF.